Each of the 32 T cell receptor beta chains below was sequenced from the same sample in a study of blood T cells in healthy people across ages (dated by TCRdb to 2014 to 2015). To prepare the library, 5' RACE was applied. The listed sequencing device is Illumina HiSeq 2500. A second about 7 to 11 cycle PCR used a sample-barcoded 5' primer and a J-beta primer mix. The raw public reads went through TCRdb reprocessing: fastp at Q25, MiXCR clone calling, in-frame beta chains kept. One record per CDR3 amino acid sequence lists the most common genes and DNA. In all, the sample holds around 870,000 distinct CDR3 sequences, and 29% of those were seen once. The top ten constitute roughly 17% of the sample. Sequenced sample: blood. The source of these receptors is a woman older than 75 in good health.

This clonotype occurred many times. The rearrangement joins TRBV7-8 to TRBJ2-5; D is ambiguous. Trimming left V 4 bases short and J 1 base short, with 13 bases between. Germline CDR1 and CDR2: SGHVS and FQNEAQ. The CDR3 covers 15 residues. CDR3 loop: CASSWTRTTQETQYF. The CDR3 bases are TGTGCCAGCAGCTGGACGAGAACCACCCAAGAGACCCAGTACTTC.

This clonotype showed up many times. The chain recombines TRBV14 with TRBJ1-2; 8 bases map to TRBD1. Germline V CDR1 and CDR2: SGHDN, FVKESK. CDR3 length: 14 residues. With 5 bases clipped from V and 8 bases from J, the junction kept 10 bases outside the gene matches. The chain's CDR3 is CASSSGTGIIGYTF. The CDR3 DNA sequence: TGTGCCAGCAGCTCCGGGACAGGAATAATCGGCTACACCTTC. Full variable domain (missing parts from reference TRBV14 and TRBJ1-2): EAGVTQFPSHSVIEKGQTVTLRCDPISGHDNLYWYRRVMGKEIKFLLHFVKESKQDESGMPNNRFLAERTGGTYSTLKVQPAELEDSGVYFCASSSGTGIIGYTFGSGTRLTVV.

This clonotype has ten or more counts. The chain has TRBV18 and TRBJ2-1, with D possibly TRBD2 on 5 matching bases. The V end lost 2 bases, the J end lost 5 bases, and 13 bases lay between the germline ends. The V gene's germline CDR1 is KGHSH and CDR2 LQKENI. CDR3 length: 15 residues. CDR3 region: CASSPRSGSNNEQFF. The CDR3, as DNA: TGTGCCAGCTCACCAAGGAGCGGCTCGAACAATGAGCAGTTCTTC.

This clonotype was seen a few times. CDR3 coding DNA: TGTGCCACCAGTGATCCTGGACAGGGGATAAGGGAGCAGTACTTC. Amino acids: CATSDPGQGIREQYF. This chain uses TRBV24-1 with TRBJ2-5; the match to TRBD1 covers 9 bases. Per the germline V gene, CDR1 is KGHDR and CDR2 is SFDVKD. CDR3 length equals 15 residues. The trim removed 3 bases at V and 11 bases at J, leaving 12 bases unmatched.

This clonotype occurred many times. This sequence joins TRBV12-3 or TRBV12-4 and TRBJ2-7; 8 positions agree with TRBD1. The CDR3 runs to 12 residues. The V gene end was trimmed by 7 bases and the J gene end by 6 bases; junction bases not matched to a gene: 5. The CDR3: CASIGRGREQYF. CDR3 DNA sequence: TGTGCCAGCATTGGCAGGGGGCGCGAGCAGTACTTC.

This clonotype was recorded at least ten times. J is TRBJ1-2 and V is TRBV7-9; D gene uncertain. The V gene's germline CDR1 is SEHNR and CDR2 FQNEAQ (reference sequence). This CDR3 spans 12 amino acids. The V and J ends lost 5 bases and 4 bases respectively, with 8 bases between them. CDR3 sequence reads: CASSAGFYGYTF. The CDR3 nucleotides are TGTGCCAGCAGCGCTGGTTTCTATGGCTACACCTTC.

The CDR3 DNA is TGCAGTGCTAGAGTTCTACGCCCCGGGACAACGAACACCGGGGAGCTGTTTTTT. Translated, it gives CSARVLRPGTTNTGELFF. The chain joins TRBV20-1 to TRBJ2-2, with D possibly matching TRBD1 (6 bases). CDR3 length: 18 amino acids. CDR1 is DFQATT and CDR2 is SNEGSKA in the germline V gene (reference sequence). V was cut by 1 base and J by 0 bases, with 18 bases left in between.

The rearrangement links TRBV2 to TRBJ1-1; D gene uncertain. CDR1 and CDR2 (germline): SNHLY, FYNNEI. The CDR3 consists of 14 residues. Trimming took 8 bases from V and 0 from J, leaving 13 bases between them. The CDR3 coding sequence is TGTGCCAGCCTTTTGCCAGGCATGAACACTGAAGCTTTCTTT. Its translation is CASLLPGMNTEAFF.

The chain employs TRBV5-1 and TRBJ2-2; no clear D. CDR3 length equals 15 residues. V was trimmed by 3 bases and J by 3 bases, leaving 12 bases between them. Germline loops: CDR1 SGHRS, CDR2 YFSETQ. This CDR3 is CASSSGQAYTGELFF. The CDR3 DNA sequence: TGCGCCAGCAGCTCTGGGCAGGCGTACACCGGGGAGCTGTTTTTT.

The table lists this clonotype with many counts. The rearrangement joins TRBV20-1 to TRBJ1-5; 7 positions match TRBD1. Unmatched junction bases numbered 8, after V lost 3 bases and J lost 3 bases. This CDR3 contains 15 residues. CDR1 and CDR2 (germline): DFQATT, SNEGSKA (reference sequence). CDR3 DNA: TGCAGTGCTAGGTCGACAGGGACTGACAATCAGCCCCAGCATTTT. Translation gives CSARSTGTDNQPQHF.

This clonotype appeared many times. V gene TRBV20-1 combines with J gene TRBJ2-3, with TRBD2 matching 9 bases. With 3 bases clipped from V and 1 base from J, the junction kept 11 bases outside the gene matches. CDR3 size: 17 residues. Germline V gene data show CDR1 as DFQATT and CDR2 as SNEGSKA (reference sequence). The CDR3 DNA reads as TGCAGTGCTAGGAGCGGGGGGCTCACGCGGGGCACAGATACGCAGTATTTT. Its protein is CSARSGGLTRGTDTQYF.

This clonotype was detected ten times or more. The chain joins TRBV7-9 to TRBJ2-3; the match to TRBD1 covers 8 bases. Losses at the gene ends were 4 bases for V and 0 bases for J; bases not matched to a gene: 3. Germline CDR1 is SEHNR and CDR2 is FQNEAQ (reference sequence). The CDR3 spans 15 residues. The CDR3 region is CASSSYRGSTDTQYF. The CDR3 DNA reads TGTGCCAGCAGCTCCTACAGGGGGAGCACAGATACGCAGTATTTT. The full variable domain, with the rest looked up from reference TRBV7-9 and TRBJ2-3, is DTGVSQNPRHKITKRGQNVTFRCDPISEHNRLYWYRQTLGQGPEFLTYFQNEAQLEKSRLLSDRFSAERPKGSFSTLEIQRTEQGDSAMYLCASSSYRGSTDTQYFGPGTRLTVL.

This chain connects TRBV20-1 to TRBJ1-5; D is unclear. CDR3 length equals 15 residues. Per germline, CDR1 DFQATT and CDR2 SNEGSKA (reference sequence). V lost 0 bases and J 1 base, leaving 10 bases between the germline ends. The CDR3 DNA reads as TGCAGTGCTAGAGACCTTGGGATAAGCAATCAGCCCCAGCATTTT. As protein: CSARDLGISNQPQHF.

This clonotype occurred many times. The V gene is TRBV6-6, the J gene TRBJ1-2; TRBD1 is a possible D gene (5 bases). V gave up 0 bases and J gave up 8 bases, with 22 bases separating them. Germline CDR1 reads MNHNY; CDR2 reads SVGAGI (reference sequence). This CDR3 region has 17 residues. CDR3 residues: CASSYSKSSRDQEGYTF. The CDR3 DNA is TGTGCCAGCAGTTACTCGAAATCTTCCCGGGACCAAGAGGGCTACACCTTC.

This clonotype was recorded a few times. The rearrangement links TRBV18 to TRBJ2-7; D gene unclear. Germline lookup yields CDR1 KGHSH and CDR2 LQKENI. The V and J ends lost 6 bases and 0 bases respectively, with 9 bases between them. The CDR3 is 13 amino acids. The CDR3 DNA reads as TGTGCCAGCTCTGAGACAACCTCCTACGAGCAGTACTTC. This gives the protein CASSETTSYEQYF.

This clonotype was detected a few times. The germline gene is not matched at one end of the junction; a read error may be the cause. The chain links TRBV9 to TRBJ2-5; D assignment may be TRBD1 or TRBD2 (5 bases each). This CDR3 contains 14 residues. CDR1 SGDLS and CDR2 YYNGEE come from the germline V gene. Here the CDR3 reads CASSVSSSGAGPHF. The DNA for the CDR3 is TGTGCCAGCAGCGTTAGTTCGTCCGGGGCAGGGCCCCACTTC.

This clonotype was counted a few times. The chain is built from TRBV5-5 and TRBJ1-1; a possible D gene is TRBD1 (6 bases). Germline V gene data show CDR1 as SGHKS and CDR2 as YYEKEE (reference sequence). The CDR3 contains 15 residues. V was trimmed by 4 bases and J by 1 base, leaving 14 bases between them. The DNA for the CDR3 is TGTGCCAGCAGCGACAGGCCGAGTGGGAACACTGAAGCTTTCTTT. Translated, it gives CASSDRPSGNTEAFF.

In this sample, this clonotype turned up a few times. The chain joins TRBV9 to TRBJ2-1; D possibly corresponds to TRBD2 (5 bases). Trimming left V 4 bases short and J 10 bases short, with 21 bases between. CDR1 is SGDLS and CDR2 is YYNGEE in the germline V gene. The CDR3 spans 15 residues. The CDR3 nucleotides read TGTGCCAGCAGCCCCGGGCTAGCCGCAATAGGGGAGCAGTTCTTC. As protein: CASSPGLAAIGEQFF. Looking up the rest from reference TRBV9 and TRBJ2-1 gives the full variable domain: DSGVTQTPKHLITATGQRVTLRCSPRSGDLSVYWYQQSLDQGLQFLIQYYNGEERAKGNILERFSAQQFPDLHSELNLSSLELGDSALYFCASSPGLAAIGEQFFGPGTRLTVL.

This clonotype was observed at least ten times. Given a much more abundant clone one base away, this may be a read error. V usage is TRBV25-1 and J usage is TRBJ2-5; D is unclear. The V and J ends lost 4 bases and 11 bases respectively, with 11 bases between them. The CDR3 has 11 amino acids. Germline V gene data show CDR1 as MGHDK and CDR2 as SYGVNS. CDR3 region: CASSVGNEQYF. Here the CDR3 DNA reads TGTGCCAGCAGTGTGGGAAATGAGCAGTACTTC. Complete variable domain (other parts from reference TRBV25-1 and TRBJ2-5): EADIYQTPRYLVIGTGKKITLECSQTMGHDKMYWYQQDPGMELHLIHYSYGVNSTEKGDLSSESTVSRIRTEHFPLTLESARPSHTSQYLCASSVGNEQYFGPGTRLLVL.

The genes are TRBV29-1 and TRBJ2-5, with 7 bases fitting TRBD1. The V segment lost 4 bases and the J segment 11 bases; nucleotides outside the gene matches: 13. CDR3 length: 13 amino acids. Germline V CDR1 and CDR2: SQVTM, ANQGSEA. DNA of the CDR3: TGCAGCGTTGGGAAGACAGGGAATTTTGAGCAGTACTTC. It specifies CSVGKTGNFEQYF. Drawing the rest from reference TRBV29-1 and TRBJ2-5, the complete variable domain is SAVISQKPSRDICQRGTSLTIQCQVDSQVTMMFWYRQQPGQSLTLIATANQGSEATYESGFVIDKFPISRPNLTFSTLTVSNMSPEDSSIYLCSVGKTGNFEQYFGPGTRLLVL.

The V call is TRBV12-3 or TRBV12-4, the J call TRBJ2-7; D possibly corresponds to TRBD2 (7 bases). The CDR3 consists of 15 residues. Between the trimmed V and J ends, which lost 6 bases and 6 bases, there was a span of 21 bases. This CDR3 reads CASSLGGGATCEQYF. The CDR3 bases are TGTGCCAGCAGCCTAGGTGGGGGGGCAACCTGCGAGCAGTACTTC.

This clonotype has a handful of counts. The chain uses TRBV6-2 or TRBV6-3 and TRBJ2-1; 8 positions match TRBD2. The CDR3 sequence is 15 residues long. Trimming at V came to 6 bases and at J to 8 bases, leaving 12 bases not matched to a gene. Germline assignment: CDR1 MNHEY and CDR2 SVGEGT. The CDR3 DNA follows: TGTGCCAGCAGAACTCCTCACGCGGGGGGAGATGAGCAGTTCTTC. Protein sequence: CASRTPHAGGDEQFF.

This clonotype was seen at least ten times. The CDR3: CSVEERLWFF. The CDR3 nucleotides are TGCAGCGTTGAGGAACGGCTCTGGTTCTTC. The rearrangement links TRBV29-1 to TRBJ2-1; D is uncertain. CDR1 and CDR2 from the germline V gene are SQVTM and ANQGSEA. The V and J ends lost 3 bases and 15 bases respectively, with 12 bases between them. The CDR3 runs to 10 residues.

V gene TRBV15 combines with J gene TRBJ1-2; D may be TRBD1 (6 bases). Germline V lookup: CDR1 LNHNV, CDR2 YYDKDF (reference sequence). The CDR3 is made up of 17 amino acids. V lost 3 bases and J lost 5, with 22 bases in between. The CDR3 is CATSRVEVPTGTYGYTF. The CDR3 DNA reads TGTGCCACCAGCAGGGTGGAGGTGCCGACAGGTACTTATGGCTACACCTTC.

This clonotype has a single count. The chain employs TRBV5-1 and TRBJ2-5, with 8 bases lining up with TRBD1. Germline V gives CDR1 SGHRS, CDR2 YFSETQ. V lost 10 bases and J lost 5; bases outside the gene matches: 7. CDR3 length equals 12 residues. CDR3 coding DNA: TGCGCCGGCAAGACAGGGGAGGAGACCCAGTACTTC. Its protein is CAGKTGEETQYF.

V gene TRBV5-1 combines with J gene TRBJ2-4, with D possibly being TRBD1 (6 bases). The J call may not be correct, given that the DNA end is closer to TRBJ2-7. This CDR3 contains 15 residues. Germline CDR1 SGHRS, CDR2 YFSETQ. CDR3 DNA sequence: TGCGCCAGCAGCCCCACCTTACAGGGAACCTACGAGCAGTACTTC. This gives the protein CASSPTLQGTYEQYF.

The chain is built from TRBV5-1 and TRBJ2-4; possible D gene TRBD2, 5 bases. This CDR3 comprises 13 residues. Germline V gives CDR1 SGHRS, CDR2 YFSETQ. Trimming took 3 bases from V and 7 from J, leaving 11 bases between them. CDR3 in DNA: TGCGCCAGCAGCTCGGGCCCGGGGAACATTCAGTACTTC. It translates to CASSSGPGNIQYF. The full variable domain, in which reference TRBV5-1 and TRBJ2-4 provide the parts outside the CDR3, is KAGVTQTPRYLIKTRGQQVTLSCSPISGHRSVSWYQQTPGQGLQFLFEYFSETQRNKGNFPGRFSGRQFSNSRSEMNVSTLELGDSALYLCASSSGPGNIQYFGAGTRLSVL.

This clonotype was detected a few times. This chain links TRBV15 with TRBJ2-7; D is unclear. Trimming pared 0 bases from V and 0 bases from J, leaving 3 bases between. Germline V gives CDR1 LNHNV, CDR2 YYDKDF (reference sequence). The CDR3 is 13 residues long. The CDR3 DNA sequence: TGTGCCACCAGCAGAGATCCCTCCTACGAGCAGTACTTC. This codes for CATSRDPSYEQYF. Full variable domain (missing parts from reference TRBV15 and TRBJ2-7): DAMVIQNPRYQVTQFGKPVTLSCSQTLNHNVMYWYQQKSSQAPKLLFHYYDKDFNNEADTPDNFQSRRPNTSFCFLDIRSPGLGDTAMYLCATSRDPSYEQYFGPGTRLTVT.

This clonotype was counted ten times or more. The J gene is TRBJ2-7, the V gene TRBV15; 7 bases line up with TRBD1. The J call may be in error: the DNA end matches TRBJ2-5 better. This CDR3 region has 18 residues. CDR1 LNHNV and CDR2 YYDKDF come from the germline V gene (reference sequence). The CDR3 DNA sequence: TGTGCCACCAGCAGAGAGGACAGGACCCGATTTCCTGCTGGGACCCAGTACTTC. Its protein product is CATSREDRTRFPAGTQYF.

The chain couples TRBV29-1 to TRBJ2-1; 10 bases are shared with TRBD2. Trimming removed 3 bases from V and 3 bases from J; junction bases left unmatched: 2. The CDR3 loop spans 14 amino acids. Germline assignment: CDR1 SQVTM and CDR2 ANQGSEA. Written as DNA, the CDR3 is TGCAGCGTTGATTCTAGCGGGGGCTACAATGAGCAGTTCTTC. This codes for CSVDSSGGYNEQFF.

This clonotype was seen ten or more times. J is TRBJ2-3 and V is TRBV20-1, with D maybe TRBD2 (5 bases). The CDR3 is made up of 16 amino acids. V was cut by 2 bases and J by 1 base, with 16 bases left in between. Germline values: CDR1 DFQATT, CDR2 SNEGSKA (reference sequence). CDR3 nucleotide sequence: TGCAGTGCTAGACCTGGACTTCTTGGTGGCACAGATACGCAGTATTTT. It yields the protein CSARPGLLGGTDTQYF.

This clonotype was counted between two and nine times. J is TRBJ2-5 and V is TRBV21-1. TRBV21-1 is reported as a pseudogene. This CDR3 comprises 12 residues. As DNA, the CDR3 is TGTGCCAGCAGCAAAGGTCGAGAGACCCAGTACTTC. This translates into CASSKGRETQYF.